This T cell receptor beta chain was identified in a study of CD8 T cells in Susac syndrome. Study-wide results and caveats: Within total CD8+ repertoires, more than 15 Susac-specific public clones were found, and within CD8+ TEMRA repertoires, several.

V was pared by 6 bases and J by 3 bases, with 11 bases between. This CDR3 comprises 13 residues. Germline assignment: CDR1 LGHDT and CDR2 YNNKEL (reference sequence). RNA totalling about 0.5 to 1 ug underwent reverse transcription with random hexamers. Each CDR3 protein is one row after TCRdb ran MiXCR on the immunoSEQ multiplex PCR reads. The table includes some 130,000 distinct CDR3 sequences, approximately 95% detected once. About this clonotype itself: Its antigen is not known.

This TCR was sampled from a human donor with Susac syndrome. Sequenced sample: CD8+ T cells from PBMCs. The chain joins TRBV3-1 to TRBJ1-1; D gene ambiguous. This CDR3 reads CASSKATYTEAFF. CDR3 in DNA: TGTGCCAGCAGTAAGGCCACCTACACTGAAGCTTTCTTT.